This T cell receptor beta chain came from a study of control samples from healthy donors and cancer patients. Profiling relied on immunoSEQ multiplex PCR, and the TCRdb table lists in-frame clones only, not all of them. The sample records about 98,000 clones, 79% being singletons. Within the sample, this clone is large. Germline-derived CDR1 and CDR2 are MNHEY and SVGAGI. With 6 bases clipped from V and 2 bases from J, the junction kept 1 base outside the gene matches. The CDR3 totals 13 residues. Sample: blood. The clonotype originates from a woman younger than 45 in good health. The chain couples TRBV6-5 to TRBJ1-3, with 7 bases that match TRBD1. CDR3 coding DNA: TGTGCCAGCAGAACAGGGGCTGGAAACACCATATATTTT. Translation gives CASRTGAGNTIYF.